This is a list of T cell receptor beta chains from one sample in a study of cytomegalovirus exposure and HLA in healthy donors. Repertoires were generated with immunoSEQ multiplex PCR, while TCRdb's copy carries only in-frame clones and drops some. Here the sample spans 150,000 to 200,000 clones, approximately 77% being singletons. Sequenced sample: PBMCs. All receptors derive from a young man in good health and CMV-seropositive. Each CDR3 is given with its conserved first and last residue. D genes are given only for firm matches. Clone size is stated in some rows and not others, as once, few, many or a class when expanded.

j_gene: TRBJ2-3; v_gene: TRBV6-5; abundance: NA; d_gene: TRBD1; CDR3nt: TGTGCCAGCAGTTTATCCGGGACAGGGGGAGATACGCAGTATTTT; CDR3aa: CASSLSGTGGDTQYF
j_gene: TRBJ2-7; v_gene: TRBV19; abundance: NA; d_gene: NA; CDR3nt: TGTGCCGCAGGCCAGAGCTCCTACGAGCAGTACTTC; CDR3aa: CAAGQSSYEQYF
j_gene: TRBJ2-7; v_gene: TRBV5-1; abundance: NA; d_gene: NA; CDR3nt: TGCGCCAGCAGCTTGAGTGCTATTACCATATCCTACGAGCAGTACTTC; CDR3aa: CASSLSAITISYEQYF
j_gene: TRBJ2-7; v_gene: TRBV12-2; abundance: NA; d_gene: NA; CDR3nt: TGTGCAAGTCGCTCCGAGATTTCGGTAGCGGTTAGCTCCTACGAGCAGTACTTC; CDR3aa: CASRSEISVAVSSYEQYF
j_gene: TRBJ2-7; v_gene: TRBV9; abundance: NA; d_gene: TRBD2; CDR3nt: TGTGCCAGCACGCCTGGGGCGGGGGGGACCTACGAGCAGTACTTC; CDR3aa: CASTPGAGGTYEQYF
j_gene: TRBJ2-1; v_gene: TRBV7-8; abundance: NA; d_gene: TRBD2; CDR3nt: TGTGCCAGCAGTACTAGCGGGGGGGCCCTCTACAATGAGCAGTTCTTC; CDR3aa: CASSTSGGALYNEQFF
j_gene: TRBJ1-1; v_gene: TRBV5-1; abundance: NA; d_gene: NA; CDR3nt: TGCGCCAGCAGCCATCAAGGGGTGAGCACTGAAGCTTTCTTT; CDR3aa: CASSHQGVSTEAFF
j_gene: TRBJ2-5; v_gene: TRBV13; abundance: once; d_gene: NA; CDR3nt: TGTGCCAGCAGCTCTAGGGGGATCCAAGAGACCCAGTACTTC; CDR3aa: CASSSRGIQETQYF
j_gene: TRBJ2-1; v_gene: TRBV9; abundance: few; d_gene: TRBD2; CDR3nt: TGTGCCAGCAGAACCCGTCCCAAGGTAGCGGGGACCTACAATGAGCAGTTCTTC; CDR3aa: CASRTRPKVAGTYNEQFF
j_gene: TRBJ1-2; v_gene: TRBV13; abundance: NA; d_gene: NA; CDR3nt: TGTGCCAGCAGCGACCGGGGATTAGCCTATGGCTACACCTTC; CDR3aa: CASSDRGLAYGYTF
j_gene: TRBJ2-7; v_gene: TRBV7-9; abundance: NA; d_gene: TRBD1; CDR3nt: TGTGCCAGCAGCTTAGTTGGGACAGGGGGGATCGGCGAGCAGTACTTC; CDR3aa: CASSLVGTGGIGEQYF
j_gene: TRBJ2-7; v_gene: TRBV10-3; abundance: few; d_gene: TRBD1; CDR3nt: TGTGCCATCAGTGACCGGGACAGGGCCCACGAGCAGTACTTC; CDR3aa: CAISDRDRAHEQYF
j_gene: TRBJ2-7; v_gene: TRBV11-2; abundance: NA; d_gene: TRBD2; CDR3nt: TGTGCCAGCAGCCACGGACTAGCCTCCTACGAGCAGTACTTC; CDR3aa: CASSHGLASYEQYF
j_gene: TRBJ1-6; v_gene: TRBV15; abundance: once; d_gene: NA; CDR3nt: TGTGCCACCAGCAGACAGGGGACGGTTCTCTATAATTCACCCCTCCACTTT; CDR3aa: CATSRQGTVLYNSPLHF
j_gene: TRBJ1-6; v_gene: TRBV6-1; abundance: NA; d_gene: TRBD1; CDR3nt: TGTGCCAGCGGGGGACAGGCTGTTAATTCACCCCTCCACTTT; CDR3aa: CASGGQAVNSPLHF
j_gene: TRBJ1-1; v_gene: TRBV5-4; abundance: few; d_gene: NA; CDR3nt: TGTGCCAGCAGCTTGGACCCGGGGGGCACTGAAGCTTTCTTT; CDR3aa: CASSLDPGGTEAFF
j_gene: TRBJ2-1; v_gene: TRBV7-9; abundance: NA; d_gene: TRBD2; CDR3nt: TGTGCCAGCAGACCCCCGGGACTAGACAATGAGCAGTTCTTC; CDR3aa: CASRPPGLDNEQFF
j_gene: TRBJ2-7; v_gene: TRBV5-5; abundance: NA; d_gene: NA; CDR3nt: TGTGCCAGCAGCTTGTCACAGGGGGGGTACGAGCAGTACTTC; CDR3aa: CASSLSQGGYEQYF
j_gene: TRBJ2-5; v_gene: TRBV7-9; abundance: once; d_gene: NA; CDR3nt: TGTGCCAGCAGCTTAGCGCTCTGGGAGGCAGAGACCCAGTACTTC; CDR3aa: CASSLALWEAETQYF
j_gene: TRBJ2-1; v_gene: TRBV4-2; abundance: few; d_gene: NA; CDR3nt: TGTGCCAGCAGTCTTGAAAAGAGCTCCTACAATGAGCAGTTCTTC; CDR3aa: CASSLEKSSYNEQFF
j_gene: TRBJ1-1; v_gene: TRBV5-1; abundance: NA; d_gene: NA; CDR3nt: TGCGCCAGCAGCTTGGATGTGGCAGGGAACACTGAAGCTTTCTTT; CDR3aa: CASSLDVAGNTEAFF
j_gene: TRBJ2-1; v_gene: TRBV6-5; abundance: few; d_gene: NA; CDR3nt: TGTGCCAGTTCTTCCCCCCCCGTCCATGAGCAGTTCTTC; CDR3aa: CASSSPPVHEQFF
j_gene: TRBJ2-3; v_gene: TRBV30; abundance: NA; d_gene: TRBD2; CDR3nt: TGTGCCTGGAGTTCCAGCGGGGGGACAGATACGCAGTATTTT; CDR3aa: CAWSSSGGTDTQYF
j_gene: TRBJ1-5; v_gene: TRBV15; abundance: NA; d_gene: TRBD1; CDR3nt: TGTGCCACCAGCCGGCAGGGGGATCAGCCCCAGCATTTT; CDR3aa: CATSRQGDQPQHF
j_gene: TRBJ2-5; v_gene: TRBV13; abundance: few; d_gene: NA; CDR3nt: TGTGCCAGCAGCCCAGACTCCCAAGAGACCCAGTACTTC; CDR3aa: CASSPDSQETQYF
j_gene: TRBJ2-3; v_gene: TRBV28; abundance: NA; d_gene: TRBD2; CDR3nt: TGTGCCAGCAGTTCCGTCTGGACTAGCGGGGTGAACACAGATACGCAGTATTTT; CDR3aa: CASSSVWTSGVNTDTQYF
j_gene: TRBJ2-5; v_gene: TRBV27; abundance: few; d_gene: TRBD1; CDR3nt: TGTGCCAGCAGTACCACCGGGACAGCGGATGAGACCCAGTACTTC; CDR3aa: CASSTTGTADETQYF
j_gene: TRBJ2-7; v_gene: TRBV30; abundance: NA; d_gene: TRBD1; CDR3nt: TGTGCCTGGGCCCCGGGACAGGGAGCCTACGAGCAGTACTTC; CDR3aa: CAWAPGQGAYEQYF
j_gene: TRBJ2-5; v_gene: TRBV7-3; abundance: NA; d_gene: TRBD1; CDR3nt: TGTGCCAGCAGCTTACCCGGACAGGGAGGGACCCAGTACTTC; CDR3aa: CASSLPGQGGTQYF
j_gene: TRBJ2-4; v_gene: TRBV29-1; abundance: NA; d_gene: NA; CDR3nt: TGCAGCGTTGCGCCCGAGCACATTCAGTACTTC; CDR3aa: CSVAPEHIQYF
j_gene: TRBJ2-3; v_gene: TRBV5-1; abundance: once; d_gene: TRBD2; CDR3nt: TGCGCCAGCAGCTTGGCTCTAGCGGGGCTGAGCACAGATACGCAGTATTTT; CDR3aa: CASSLALAGLSTDTQYF
j_gene: TRBJ2-3; v_gene: TRBV6-6; abundance: NA; d_gene: TRBD1; CDR3nt: TGTGCCAGCATAGAAACAGGGGGGAGGACAGATACGCAGTATTTT; CDR3aa: CASIETGGRTDTQYF
j_gene: TRBJ2-7; v_gene: TRBV2; abundance: NA; d_gene: NA; CDR3nt: TGTGCCAGCAGTGAGGGGCAGGCCCTATCCTACGAGCAGTACTTC; CDR3aa: CASSEGQALSYEQYF
j_gene: TRBJ2-3; v_gene: TRBV6-1; abundance: NA; d_gene: NA; CDR3nt: TGTGCCAGCAGTGAATCAGGGGATCCAGATACGCAGTATTTT; CDR3aa: CASSESGDPDTQYF
j_gene: TRBJ2-3; v_gene: TRBV9; abundance: NA; d_gene: TRBD2; CDR3nt: TGTGCCAGCAGCCTTAGTGGGACTAGCGGGGTCACAGATACGCAGTATTTT; CDR3aa: CASSLSGTSGVTDTQYF
j_gene: TRBJ2-5; v_gene: TRBV9; abundance: NA; d_gene: TRBD2; CDR3nt: TGTGCCAGCAGCGACCGACTAGCGGGGATTGAGACCCAGTACTTC; CDR3aa: CASSDRLAGIETQYF
j_gene: TRBJ1-1; v_gene: TRBV4-3; abundance: once; d_gene: NA; CDR3nt: TGCGCCAGCAGCCAAGTTGGGCGGGGGGTGTTGACTGAAGCTTTCTTT; CDR3aa: CASSQVGRGVLTEAFF
j_gene: TRBJ1-3; v_gene: TRBV9; abundance: NA; d_gene: NA; CDR3nt: TGTGCCAGCAGCGTAGAGCCGACACTTGGAAACACCATATATTTT; CDR3aa: CASSVEPTLGNTIYF
j_gene: TRBJ1-1; v_gene: TRBV5-5; abundance: NA; d_gene: TRBD1; CDR3nt: TGTGCCAGCAGCGTAAGACCGGGACAGATGAACACTGAAGCTTTCTTT; CDR3aa: CASSVRPGQMNTEAFF
j_gene: TRBJ2-4; v_gene: TRBV6-4; abundance: NA; d_gene: NA; CDR3nt: TGTGCCAGCAGTGACTCGAGTCCCGGGGGTCTAGCCAAAAACATTCAGTACTTC; CDR3aa: CASSDSSPGGLAKNIQYF
j_gene: TRBJ1-1; v_gene: TRBV6-5; abundance: few; d_gene: NA; CDR3nt: TGTGCCAGCCTTGGGACATTGAACACTGAAGCTTTCTTT; CDR3aa: CASLGTLNTEAFF
j_gene: TRBJ1-4; v_gene: TRBV28; abundance: NA; d_gene: NA; CDR3nt: TGTGCCAGCAGTCGAGGACAGACTAATGAAAAACTGTTTTTT; CDR3aa: CASSRGQTNEKLFF
j_gene: TRBJ2-3; v_gene: TRBV7-8; abundance: NA; d_gene: TRBD1; CDR3nt: TGTGCCAGCAGCTTAGGGACAGGGGGCTCAGATACGCAGTATTTT; CDR3aa: CASSLGTGGSDTQYF
j_gene: TRBJ2-7; v_gene: TRBV6-5; abundance: NA; d_gene: NA; CDR3nt: TGTGCCAGCAGTTACGGGGCAGGGCTTTCCTACGAGCAGTACTTC; CDR3aa: CASSYGAGLSYEQYF
j_gene: TRBJ2-3; v_gene: TRBV29-1; abundance: NA; d_gene: TRBD2; CDR3nt: TGCAGCGTTGGGGCTAGCGGGGGGTATATCACAGATACGCAGTATTTT; CDR3aa: CSVGASGGYITDTQYF
j_gene: TRBJ1-5; v_gene: TRBV23-1; abundance: NA; d_gene: NA; CDR3nt: TGCGCCAGCAGTCATTATTTCAGGGGTAGCAATCAGCCCCAGCATTTT; CDR3aa: CASSHYFRGSNQPQHF
j_gene: TRBJ1-4; v_gene: TRBV28; abundance: few; d_gene: TRBD1; CDR3nt: TGTGCCAGCAGAGAACAGGGGGCCCTGTCCAATAGTAATGAAAAACTGTTTTTT; CDR3aa: CASREQGALSNSNEKLFF